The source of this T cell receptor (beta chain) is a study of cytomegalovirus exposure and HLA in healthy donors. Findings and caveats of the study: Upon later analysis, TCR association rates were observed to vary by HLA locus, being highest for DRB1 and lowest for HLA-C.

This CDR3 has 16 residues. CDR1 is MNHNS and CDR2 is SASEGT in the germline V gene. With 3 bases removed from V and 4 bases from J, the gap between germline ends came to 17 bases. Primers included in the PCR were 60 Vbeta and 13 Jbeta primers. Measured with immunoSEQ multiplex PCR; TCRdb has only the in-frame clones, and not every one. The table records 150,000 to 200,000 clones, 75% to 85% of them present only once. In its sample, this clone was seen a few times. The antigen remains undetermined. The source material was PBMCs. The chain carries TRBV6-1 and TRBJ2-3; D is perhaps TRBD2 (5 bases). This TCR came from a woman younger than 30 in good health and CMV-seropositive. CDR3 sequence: CASSEYRAEGSDTQYF. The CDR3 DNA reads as TGTGCCAGCAGTGAGTACCGGGCCGAGGGTTCAGATACGCAGTATTTT.